This T cell receptor beta chain was documented in a study of blood T cell repertoires in COVID-19. Study summary: Italy, Spain and the United States were the sources of the convalescent and acute COVID-19 samples. From T cells, B-cell-depleted T cells, or PBMCs came the material, which was cDNA or gDNA.

This clone was detected once. The germline gives CDR1 KGHSH, CDR2 LQKENI. V was cut by 6 bases and J by 1 base, with 16 bases left in between. The CDR3 has 15 residues. Per the original data handling: Amplification from reference gene primers served as the basis for estimated nucleated cell counts. TCRdb keeps only in-frame clones here, not all; method: immunoSEQ multiplex PCR. From that table come the V and J calls and clone size; the DNA was used to work out D and trimming. Here the sample spans about 310,000 clones, around 86% being singletons. The source material was peripheral blood. The source is a man aged 50-59 years with active or convalescent COVID-19. The V gene is TRBV18, the J gene TRBJ2-7; tentatively, D is TRBD2 (5 bases). The CDR3 bases are TGTGCCAGCTCCCCAAACGGGGAAGTGTCCTACGAGCAGTACTTC. Translating gives CASSPNGEVSYEQYF. Full variable domain (missing parts from reference TRBV18 and TRBJ2-7): NAGVMQNPRHLVRRRGQEARLRCSPMKGHSHVYWYRQLPEEGLKFMVYLQKENIIDESGMPKERFSAEFPKEGPSILRIQQVVRGDSAAYFCASSPNGEVSYEQYFGPGTRLTVT.